These 5 T cell receptor beta chains came from one sample sequenced in a study of blood T cell repertoires in COVID-19. Sequencing used immunoSEQ multiplex PCR; TCRdb keeps in-frame clones, though not all of them. The sample gives roughly 180,000 clones, around 95% of which show up once; 0.6% to 0.8% is in the top ten. Source material: peripheral blood. The source is a man between 25 and 39 years old with COVID-19, enrolled during active disease.

The rearrangement uses TRBV19 and TRBJ2-7; 7 bases line up with TRBD1. Germline loops: CDR1 LNHDA, CDR2 SQIVND (reference sequence). The CDR3 runs 12 residues. V lost 9 bases to trimming and J lost 5 bases; unmatched junction nucleotides: 7. The CDR3 region has the DNA TGTGCCAGACGGGACGGACAGGACGAGCAGTACTTC. It specifies CARRDGQDEQYF. Combining the CDR3 with reference TRBV19 and TRBJ2-7 gives the whole variable domain DGGITQSPKYLFRKEGQNVTLSCEQNLNHDAMYWYRQDPGQGLRLIYYSQIVNDFQKGDIAEGYSVSREKKESFPLTVTSAQKNPTAFYLCARRDGQDEQYFGPGTRLTVT.

The CDR3 bases are TGTGCCAGCAGCTTTAGTGTCGGGGGACTAGCCCCTCCGCAGTATTTT. Translation gives CASSFSVGGLAPPQYF. The V call is TRBV11-2, the J call TRBJ2-3; 9 bases are shared with TRBD2. Germline lookup yields CDR1 SGHAT and CDR2 FQNNGV. Trimming removed 3 bases from V and 10 bases from J; junction bases left unmatched: 14. The CDR3 loop spans 16 amino acids.

V gene TRBV5-1 combines with J gene TRBJ1-4; the match to TRBD1 covers 12 bases. Germline-derived CDR1 and CDR2 are SGHRS and YFSETQ. This CDR3 region has 14 residues. V was pared by 4 bases and J by 17 bases, with 12 bases of the junction left unmatched. The CDR3 sequence: CASSHGTGGSEGFF. CDR3 bases: TGCGCCAGCAGCCATGGGACAGGGGGCTCCGAGGGTTTTTTT.

This clone was recorded a few times. The J gene is TRBJ1-6, the V gene TRBV25-1, with D perhaps TRBD1 (5 bases). The V end lost 4 bases, the J end lost 6 bases, and 13 bases lay between the germline ends. The CDR3 contains 15 residues. The germline V gene has CDR1 MGHDK and CDR2 SYGVNS. DNA of the CDR3: TGTGCCAGCAGTGGGGGGGGTTTTCCTAATTCACCCCTCCACTTT. This translates into CASSGGGFPNSPLHF.

The J gene is TRBJ1-3, the V gene TRBV3-1 (or the pseudogene TRBV3-2); D remains ambiguous. The CDR3 has 16 residues. Per germline, CDR1 LGHDT and CDR2 YNNKEL (reference sequence). The ends were cut back, 5 bases at V and 0 bases at J, with 14 bases in the middle. CDR3 nucleotides: TGTGCCAGCAGCTTAGGCCAGACAAGCTCTGGAAACACCATATATTTT. Its translation: CASSLGQTSSGNTIYF.